The subject of this entry is one T cell receptor beta chain. Its antigen is as yet unknown. The analysis combined second doses at about 4 or about 12 weeks. Measured with immunoSEQ multiplex PCR; TCRdb has only the in-frame clones, and not every one. The sample yields tens of thousands of clones, about 94% seen once. The data belong to a study of T cell responses to AZD1222 COVID-19 vaccine. Points from the study as a whole: Reports say nearly half of spike-specific TCRs go after unmutated variant regions. Donors skewed white British and female; clonal diversity was possibly underestimated. Only a handful of people who got AZD1222 tested seropositive at baseline.

The CDR3 is 13 amino acids. The V end lost 0 bases, the J end lost 4 bases, and 6 bases lay between the germline ends. The germline gives CDR1 LNHNV, CDR2 YYDKDF (reference sequence). Sequencing was performed on peripheral blood, taken 28 days after the second AZD1222 dose. The TCR originated in an adult who received the AZD1222 COVID-19 vaccine. The gene calls are TRBV15 and TRBJ1-2, with D hard to call. The CDR3 DNA follows: TGTGCCACCAGCAGAGATCGGGTCTATGGCTACACCTTC. Translation gives CATSRDRVYGYTF.